This TCR beta chain was recovered during a study of vaccination and CD4 T cells after COVID-19. Across the whole study: Either the Pfizer-BioNTech BNT162b2 or Moderna mRNA-1273 vaccine was given as two doses.

CDR1 is SEHNR, CDR2 FQNEAQ, per germline (reference sequence). The V end was cut by 2 bases, the J end by 3 bases, with 10 bases between. The CDR3 loop spans 15 amino acids. In regard to this clonotype: Its antigen is as yet unknown.

The assay that was used to sequence DNA from cultured CD4+ T cells was the Oncomine TCR Beta short-read assay. TCRdb re-called the PCR reads through MiXCR, storing one row per CDR3 protein. The sample records 14,000 or so distinct CDR3 sequences, under 55% being singletons. As to treatment: approximately nine-day PBMC culture with coronavirus spike peptide pools or control peptides (ViraFEST assay). The origin of this receptor is a human donor who had recovered from COVID-19. Sequences were derived from CD4+ T cells from blood, cultured in vitro, sampled before SARS-CoV-2 vaccination. The gene calls are TRBV7-9 and TRBJ2-2, with D perhaps TRBD2 (6 bases). CDR3 residues: CASSLTRDYTGELFF. The DNA of the CDR3 is TGTGCCAGCAGCTTAACGCGGGATTACACCGGGGAGCTGTTTTTT.